This TCR beta chain was sequenced during a study of blood T cell repertoires in COVID-19 (dated by TCRdb to 2018 to 2021). Regarding the complete study: Collaborator samples came from the United States, Italy and Spain and covered acute and convalescent phases of COVID-19. The material from the prospective study consisted of cDNA or gDNA derived from T cells, B-cell-depleted T cells, or PBMCs. The dataset comprised deeply sampled blood TCRbeta repertoires from subjects exposed to, actively infected with, or recovered from COVID-19. The repertoires were released in a freely available public database meant as a resource for research on the immune response to SARS-CoV-2. Samples were obtained from the ongoing ImmuneRACE study (first 160 participants) and from 950 to 1,500 subjects provided by 6 global collaborators. Sample metadata almost always included a de-identified subject ID, COVID-19 status, age in years and sex. Where available, HLA class I and class II types were taken from metadata supplied by the sample provider and were not determined by assay-based typing. Paper-wide results and their limitations: Clinical and demographic metadata were provided uncurated, with the amount varying by source and participant.

Participants in the prospective study were aged roughly 18 to 95 years, lived in some 24 United States geographic areas, and enrolled through a virtual design. Cohort assignment in the prospective study relied on participant-reported clinical history from a screening survey and a study questionnaire. Each participant in the prospective study had whole blood, serum and a nasopharyngeal or oropharyngeal swab collected by mobile phlebotomists. Participants in the prospective study had the option to provide additional blood draws and questionnaires over a 2-month period. Blood samples from the prospective study were shipped frozen or at room temperature prior to DNA extraction. The immunoSEQ Assay, a bias-controlled multiplex PCR, was used to amplify TCRbeta CDR3 regions from genomic DNA. Per the authors' processing: The number of nucleated cells in each sample was estimated by amplification of reference gene primers within the assay. Sequence reads were collapsed and filtered to measure the absolute abundance of every unique TCRbeta CDR3 rearrangement. For each sample, productive Simpson clonality was calculated by taking the square root of Simpson's diversity index across productive rearrangements. TCRdb mirrors the immuneACCESS table, restricted to in-frame sequences. Some clones are absent from its copies; in checked studies, under half trace to an unresolved V gene, and the reason for the others is unknown. V, J and clone size were drawn from that table, and D and trimming were deduced from the DNA. This sample lists some 260,000 clones; under 90% were detected once. Clones ranked in the top ten supply approximately 4.3% of the sample.

Including the terminal cysteine and phenylalanine, the CDR3 comprises 15 residues. Kept here is only the CDR3 DNA, which spans 45 bases and is read in frame from base 1. Points on this clone: It lacks a known antigen. There are no base qualities to consult, and no much larger clone falls within one base.

The clonotype was recovered from a man aged 30 to 39 with acute COVID-19. The material sequenced was PBMCs or T cells enriched from blood (not recorded which). The rearrangement combines TRBV21-1 with TRBJ2-2; the DNA was not used to check the table's D call, TRBD1. TRBV21-1 is a pseudogene. The DNA reads TGTGCCAGCAGCACAGCGGGACAGGGGGACGGGGAGCTGTTTTTT. Its protein product is CASSTAGQGDGELFF.